Listed below are T cell receptor beta chains from one sample, sequenced in a study of glioma-infiltrating T cells after dendritic cell vaccination. Measured with immunoSEQ multiplex PCR; TCRdb has only the in-frame clones, and not every one. The table lists roughly 60,000 clones, about 80% of them singletons, with more than 15% in the top ten. Sequenced here: blood, sampled after dendritic cell vaccination. The receptor set was obtained from a human donor with glioblastoma. Each CDR3 is given with its conserved first and last residue. Each record gives: V gene, J gene, D gene, clone size, CDR3 DNA, CDR3 protein. A D gene is named only where the DNA matches it firmly. Size values are once, few and many counts, or a class for expanded clones, and some rows have none.

v_call: TRBV4-2; j_call: TRBJ2-1; d_call: TRBD2; clone_size: .; cdr3_nt: TGTGCCAGCAGCCCCCGGTTGGGCGGGGGGCCACCCCACAATGAGCAGTTCTTC; cdr3_aa: CASSPRLGGGPPHNEQFF
v_call: TRBV11-2; j_call: TRBJ1-1; d_call: TRBD1; clone_size: .; cdr3_nt: TGTGCCAGCAGCTTAGATCGAGGACAGGGGAGAACTGAAGCTTTCTTT; cdr3_aa: CASSLDRGQGRTEAFF
v_call: TRBV7-7; j_call: TRBJ2-5; d_call: .; clone_size: .; cdr3_nt: TGTGCTAGCAGCTTAGTAGGGGGTACTGGAGAGACCCAGTACTTC; cdr3_aa: CASSLVGGTGETQYF
v_call: TRBV30; j_call: TRBJ2-7; d_call: .; clone_size: .; cdr3_nt: TGTGCCTGGAGGGCCGAGGGCCTGTCCTCCACAGAGCAGTACTTC; cdr3_aa: CAWRAEGLSSTEQYF
v_call: TRBV15; j_call: TRBJ2-2; d_call: .; clone_size: .; cdr3_nt: TGTGCCACCAGCAGAGATCTGGCCAAAAGACATGTGGACACCGGGGAGCTGTTTTTT; cdr3_aa: CATSRDLAKRHVDTGELFF
v_call: TRBV5-4; j_call: TRBJ1-2; d_call: .; clone_size: .; cdr3_nt: TGTGCCAGCAGCTTGGAGGGAGGGAGGTTGAACTATGGCTACACCTTC; cdr3_aa: CASSLEGGRLNYGYTF
v_call: TRBV7-2; j_call: TRBJ2-3; d_call: .; clone_size: .; cdr3_nt: TGTGCCAGCAGCGGAGGGAGGACAGATACGCAGTATTTT; cdr3_aa: CASSGGRTDTQYF
v_call: TRBV15; j_call: TRBJ1-2; d_call: TRBD1; clone_size: .; cdr3_nt: TGTGCCACCAGCAGAGTTGGCCAGGGGGCCGGCTATGGCTACACCTTC; cdr3_aa: CATSRVGQGAGYGYTF
v_call: TRBV7-9; j_call: TRBJ2-7; d_call: .; clone_size: few; cdr3_nt: TGTGCCAGCAGCAACAGCCGAGACTCCTACGAGCAGTACTTC; cdr3_aa: CASSNSRDSYEQYF
v_call: TRBV15; j_call: TRBJ2-7; d_call: .; clone_size: few; cdr3_nt: TGTGCCACCAGCAGACGCCGGGTGCTTAGCTCCTACGAGCAGTACTTC; cdr3_aa: CATSRRRVLSSYEQYF
v_call: TRBV30; j_call: TRBJ2-5; d_call: TRBD2; clone_size: .; cdr3_nt: TGTGCCTGGAGTTCCGGGACTAGCGGGGAGACCCAGTACTTC; cdr3_aa: CAWSSGTSGETQYF
v_call: TRBV7-8; j_call: TRBJ1-5; d_call: .; clone_size: .; cdr3_nt: TGTGCCAGCAGCTTAAGACATCAGGTTTTCAATCAGCCCCAGCATTTT; cdr3_aa: CASSLRHQVFNQPQHF
v_call: TRBV7-3; j_call: TRBJ2-3; d_call: TRBD1; clone_size: .; cdr3_nt: TGTGCCAGCAGCTTAAGTAGCCAGGGGGGCACAGATACGCAGTATTTT; cdr3_aa: CASSLSSQGGTDTQYF
v_call: TRBV6-1; j_call: TRBJ1-4; d_call: .; clone_size: .; cdr3_nt: TGTGCCAGCAGTGAAATCCCTCGCAGGGCTAATGAAAAACTGTTTTTT; cdr3_aa: CASSEIPRRANEKLFF
v_call: TRBV5-4; j_call: TRBJ2-7; d_call: .; clone_size: few; cdr3_nt: TGTGCCAGCAGCTTGGAATTCGGGGTATCCTACGAGCAGTACTTC; cdr3_aa: CASSLEFGVSYEQYF
v_call: TRBV7-9; j_call: TRBJ1-1; d_call: .; clone_size: medium-sized; cdr3_nt: TGTGCCAGCAGCTTAGATTCACAGAACACTGAAGCTTTCTTT; cdr3_aa: CASSLDSQNTEAFF
v_call: TRBV5-1; j_call: TRBJ2-1; d_call: TRBD2; clone_size: few; cdr3_nt: TGCGCCAGCAGCTCCGTCGGACTAGGCTTGAATGAGCAGTTCTTC; cdr3_aa: CASSSVGLGLNEQFF
v_call: TRBV27; j_call: TRBJ1-6; d_call: .; clone_size: once; cdr3_nt: TGTGCCAGCAGTTCGACAGTGGCATTGGCCCTCCACTTT; cdr3_aa: CASSSTVALALHF
v_call: TRBV15; j_call: TRBJ2-5; d_call: TRBD1; clone_size: .; cdr3_nt: TGTGCCACCCAACAGGGGGGAGAGACCCAGTACTTC; cdr3_aa: CATQQGGETQYF
v_call: TRBV27; j_call: TRBJ2-5; d_call: .; clone_size: .; cdr3_nt: TGTGCCAGCATGGGGCTGACTTACCAAGAGACCCAGTACTTC; cdr3_aa: CASMGLTYQETQYF